This T cell receptor beta chain originates from a study of blood T cell repertoires in COVID-19 (dated by TCRdb to about 2020). With respect to the entire study: Samples covering the acute and convalescent phases of COVID-19 were provided by collaborators in the United States, Italy and Spain. HLA class I and class II types, where available, came from metadata supplied by the sample provider rather than from assay-based typing. Deeply sampled blood TCRbeta repertoires from subjects exposed to, actively infected with, or recovered from COVID-19 were included in the dataset. The repertoires were released in a freely available public database intended as a resource for research on the immune response to SARS-CoV-2. The sample metadata nearly always contained a de-identified subject ID, COVID-19 status, age in years and sex. The prospective study material was composed of cDNA or gDNA derived from T cells, B-cell-depleted T cells, or PBMCs. Samples came from the ongoing ImmuneRACE study (first 160 participants) plus 1,254 subjects from 6 global collaborators.

General conclusions and limits of the study: How much clinical and demographic metadata was included differed by source and by participant, and the metadata was provided uncurated.

Points on this clone: This receptor's antigen is unknown. No base quality values were provided; no much bigger clone lies one nucleotide off.

V trim: 1 base; J trim: 0 bases; unmatched bases: 4. The CDR3 covers 17 residues, taking in both the cysteine and the phenylalanine. The DNA shown is the 51-base CDR3, in frame from base 1. According to the germline V gene (reference sequence), CDR1 reads LNHDA and CDR2 reads SQIVND. TCRbeta CDR3 regions were amplified from genomic DNA using the immunoSEQ Assay, a bias-controlled multiplex PCR. Regarding the original processing steps: The number of nucleated cells in each sample was estimated by amplification of reference gene primers within the assay. To quantify the absolute abundance of each unique TCRbeta CDR3 rearrangement, sequence reads were collapsed and filtered. For each sample, productive Simpson clonality was calculated as the square root of Simpson's diversity index over productive rearrangements. In TCRdb, the immuneACCESS table is reduced to in-frame sequences with V and J assigned. These tables do not hold every clone; where another copy was compared, an unresolved V gene accounts for under half, and the others remain unexplained. That table gives V, J and clone size, and the DNA gave D and trimming. Present in this sample are 300,000 to 350,000 clones, over 85% of which were seen just once. Roughly 10% of the sample is taken by the ten largest.

In the prospective study, participants were 18 to 89 years old, resided in under 30 geographic areas of the United States, and were enrolled through a virtual design. To assign participants to cohorts, the prospective study relied on clinical history that participants themselves reported in a screening survey and a study questionnaire. Recovered participants in ImmuneRACE Cohort 3 were defined by two consecutive negative NP/OP PCR tests, clearance by a healthcare professional, or resolution of symptoms. In the prospective study, whole blood, serum and a nasopharyngeal or oropharyngeal swab were collected from each participant by mobile phlebotomists. Participants in the prospective study had the option to provide additional blood draws and questionnaires over a roughly two-month period. Blood samples from the prospective study were shipped frozen or at room temperature prior to DNA extraction.

This TCR derives from a woman aged 25-40 years who had recovered from COVID-19. Material for sequencing was PBMCs or T cells enriched from blood (not recorded which). The chain is made from TRBV19 and TRBJ2-4; 9 bases in the middle match TRBD2. In nucleotide form, the sequence is TGTGCCAGTAGTATAGGACTAGCGGAAGTAGCCAAAAACATTCAGTACTTC. Translated, it gives CASSIGLAEVAKNIQYF. Beyond the CDR3, the reference TRBV19 and TRBJ2-4 genes provide the residues; the full variable domain reads: DGGITQSPKYLFRKEGQNVTLSCEQNLNHDAMYWYRQDPGQGLRLIYYSQIVNDFQKGDIAEGYSVSREKKESFPLTVTSAQKNPTAFYLCASSIGLAEVAKNIQYFGAGTRLSVL.